This is a list of T cell receptor beta chains from one sample in a study of radiotherapy plus CTLA-4 blockade in lung cancer. Sequencing used immunoSEQ multiplex PCR; TCRdb keeps in-frame clones, though not all of them. Of some 46,000 clones in the sample, approximately 80% were seen once. The sample here was peripheral blood, taken from a patient treated with radiotherapy plus ipilimumab. All receptors derive from a human donor with non-small cell lung cancer whose response to radiotherapy plus ipilimumab could not be evaluated. The CDR3 runs from the conserved cysteine through the conserved F or W. The order of the fields is CDR3 protein, CDR3 DNA, J gene, CDR3 length, D gene, clone size, V gene. D genes are given only for firm matches. A clone size is listed for some rows: how often the clone was seen (once, few, many), or a class if it is expanded.

CDR3aa: CASRDRRALRSTEAFF
CDR3nt: TGTGCCAGCAGGGATCGTCGTGCTCTTAGGAGCACTGAAGCTTTCTTT
j_gene: TRBJ1-1
len: 16
d_gene: -
abundance: few
v_gene: TRBV2

CDR3aa: CASSLGEGLHEQYF
CDR3nt: TGCGCCAGCAGCTTGGGGGAGGGACTCCACGAGCAGTACTTC
j_gene: TRBJ2-7
len: 14
d_gene: TRBD2
abundance: -
v_gene: TRBV5-1

CDR3aa: CASSEWHYEQYF
CDR3nt: TGTGCCAGCAGCGAATGGCACTACGAGCAGTACTTC
j_gene: TRBJ2-7
len: 12
d_gene: -
abundance: few
v_gene: TRBV2

CDR3aa: CASSSGLGSGNTIYF
CDR3nt: TGTGCCAGCAGCTCAGGGCTTGGTTCTGGAAACACCATATATTTT
j_gene: TRBJ1-3
len: 15
d_gene: -
abundance: -
v_gene: TRBV28

CDR3aa: CASSLSLAGNTEAFF
CDR3nt: TGTGCCAGCAGCTTAAGTCTGGCGGGAAACACTGAAGCTTTCTTT
j_gene: TRBJ1-1
len: 15
d_gene: -
abundance: -
v_gene: TRBV7-9

CDR3aa: CASSFQGGNYGYTF
CDR3nt: TGTGCCAGCAGCTTCCAAGGCGGTAACTATGGCTACACCTTC
j_gene: TRBJ1-2
len: 14
d_gene: -
abundance: -
v_gene: TRBV7-2

CDR3aa: CASSRWRELSYNEQFF
CDR3nt: TGTGCCAGCAGTCGTTGGCGGGAACTCTCCTACAATGAGCAGTTCTTC
j_gene: TRBJ2-1
len: 16
d_gene: -
abundance: -
v_gene: TRBV2

CDR3aa: CASSPMKLAGGLNEQFF
CDR3nt: TGTGCCAGCAGCCCCATGAAACTAGCGGGAGGTCTCAATGAGCAGTTCTTC
j_gene: TRBJ2-1
len: 17
d_gene: TRBD2
abundance: -
v_gene: TRBV7-2

CDR3aa: CASTPAGVYNEQFF
CDR3nt: TGTGCCAGCACCCCAGCGGGAGTCTACAATGAGCAGTTCTTC
j_gene: TRBJ2-1
len: 14
d_gene: TRBD2
abundance: -
v_gene: TRBV2

CDR3aa: CASKEPGGSVEKLFF
CDR3nt: TGTGCCAGCAAGGAACCAGGGGGCTCTGTTGAAAAACTGTTTTTT
j_gene: TRBJ1-4
len: 15
d_gene: TRBD1
abundance: -
v_gene: TRBV6-5

CDR3aa: CASSEAGGGETQYF
CDR3nt: TGCGCCAGCAGCGAAGCGGGGGGAGGAGAGACCCAGTACTTC
j_gene: TRBJ2-5
len: 14
d_gene: TRBD2
abundance: -
v_gene: TRBV5-1

CDR3aa: CASSQGSRGYTF
CDR3nt: TGTGCCAGCAGTCAGGGGAGTCGAGGCTACACCTTC
j_gene: TRBJ1-2
len: 12
d_gene: -
abundance: -
v_gene: TRBV2

CDR3aa: CAISPQDRSNNSPLHF
CDR3nt: TGTGCCATCAGCCCGCAAGACAGATCTAATAATTCACCCCTCCACTTT
j_gene: TRBJ1-6
len: 16
d_gene: -
abundance: -
v_gene: TRBV10-3

CDR3aa: CATNRQGGNEKLFF
CDR3nt: TGTGCCACAAACAGACAGGGTGGAAATGAAAAACTGTTTTTT
j_gene: TRBJ1-4
len: 14
d_gene: TRBD1
abundance: few
v_gene: TRBV2

CDR3aa: CASSVSTGFWRTSGRNSYEQYF
CDR3nt: TGTGCCAGCAGCGTATCAACAGGGTTTTGGCGGACTAGCGGGAGGAACTCCTACGAGCAGTACTTC
j_gene: TRBJ2-7
len: 22
d_gene: TRBD2
abundance: -
v_gene: TRBV9

CDR3aa: CASSHSSGTQYF
CDR3nt: TGTGCCAGCAGTCACAGTTCCGGGACCCAGTACTTC
j_gene: TRBJ2-5
len: 12
d_gene: -
abundance: -
v_gene: TRBV6-5

CDR3aa: CASITGHINTGELFF
CDR3nt: TGTGCCAGTATTACGGGACATATTAACACCGGGGAGCTGTTTTTT
j_gene: TRBJ2-2
len: 15
d_gene: -
abundance: -
v_gene: TRBV19

CDR3aa: CASLFRQGTSTDTQYF
CDR3nt: TGTGCCAGCCTCTTCCGACAGGGAACGAGCACAGATACGCAGTATTTT
j_gene: TRBJ2-3
len: 16
d_gene: TRBD1
abundance: -
v_gene: TRBV18

CDR3aa: CASTRTGGNTGELFF
CDR3nt: TGTGCCAGCACCCGGACAGGAGGGAACACCGGGGAGCTGTTTTTT
j_gene: TRBJ2-2
len: 15
d_gene: TRBD1
abundance: once
v_gene: TRBV28

CDR3aa: CASSSREREGRTGELFF
CDR3nt: TGTGCCAGCAGTTCCCGGGAGCGGGAGGGCCGGACCGGGGAGCTGTTTTTT
j_gene: TRBJ2-2
len: 17
d_gene: TRBD2
abundance: -
v_gene: TRBV28

CDR3aa: CASSLRPPRTGSGELFF
CDR3nt: TGCGCCAGCAGCCTCCGCCCCCCGAGGACAGGGTCCGGGGAGCTGTTTTTT
j_gene: TRBJ2-2
len: 17
d_gene: TRBD1
abundance: -
v_gene: TRBV4-3

CDR3aa: CASSLSISGIAYEQYF
CDR3nt: TGTGCCAGCAGTTTATCGATTTCGGGGATCGCCTACGAGCAGTACTTC
j_gene: TRBJ2-7
len: 16
d_gene: -
abundance: -
v_gene: TRBV27

CDR3aa: CASSARPGSWETQYF
CDR3nt: TGTGCCAGCAGCGCCCGCCCCGGGAGCTGGGAGACCCAGTACTTC
j_gene: TRBJ2-5
len: 15
d_gene: -
abundance: -
v_gene: TRBV9

CDR3aa: CASSPQQGNNSPLHF
CDR3nt: TGTGCCAGCAGCCCGCAACAGGGAAATAATTCACCCCTCCACTTT
j_gene: TRBJ1-6
len: 15
d_gene: -
abundance: -
v_gene: TRBV7-2

CDR3aa: CASSPGQGTEAFF
CDR3nt: TGTGCCAGCAGCCCGGGACAGGGAACTGAAGCTTTCTTT
j_gene: TRBJ1-1
len: 13
d_gene: TRBD1
abundance: -
v_gene: TRBV7-3

CDR3aa: CASSYQAAGTEAFF
CDR3nt: TGTGCCAGCAGCTATCAGGCCGCTGGCACTGAAGCTTTCTTT
j_gene: TRBJ1-1
len: 14
d_gene: -
abundance: -
v_gene: TRBV13

CDR3aa: CASRTQGADYGYTF
CDR3nt: TGCGCCAGCAGAACTCAGGGGGCGGACTATGGCTACACCTTC
j_gene: TRBJ1-2
len: 14
d_gene: TRBD1
abundance: -
v_gene: TRBV5-1

CDR3aa: CASSFVSTDTQYF
CDR3nt: TGTGCCAGCAGTTTCGTTAGCACAGATACGCAGTATTTT
j_gene: TRBJ2-3
len: 13
d_gene: -
abundance: -
v_gene: TRBV28

CDR3aa: CASSFVGVKEQYF
CDR3nt: TGTGCCAGCAGCTTTGTGGGAGTGAAAGAGCAGTACTTC
j_gene: TRBJ2-7
len: 13
d_gene: -
abundance: -
v_gene: TRBV5-4

CDR3aa: CASRPRDRGETQYF
CDR3nt: TGCGCCAGCAGACCCCGGGACAGGGGTGAGACCCAGTACTTC
j_gene: TRBJ2-5
len: 14
d_gene: TRBD1
abundance: few
v_gene: TRBV5-1

CDR3aa: CASSYDRGNYNEQFF
CDR3nt: TGTGCCAGCAGTTACGACAGGGGGAACTACAATGAGCAGTTCTTC
j_gene: TRBJ2-1
len: 15
d_gene: TRBD1
abundance: -
v_gene: TRBV6-5

CDR3aa: CASSSGTSGMCEQFF
CDR3nt: TGTGCCAGCAGTTCCGGGACTAGCGGGATGTGTGAGCAGTTCTTC
j_gene: TRBJ2-1
len: 15
d_gene: TRBD2
abundance: -
v_gene: TRBV27

CDR3aa: CASSLVGQGSGAFF
CDR3nt: TGCGCCAGCAGCTTAGTGGGGCAGGGGAGTGGGGCTTTCTTT
j_gene: TRBJ1-1
len: 14
d_gene: -
abundance: once
v_gene: TRBV5-1

CDR3aa: CSTGTGKETQYF
CDR3nt: TGCAGCACTGGGACAGGAAAAGAGACCCAGTACTTC
j_gene: TRBJ2-5
len: 12
d_gene: TRBD1
abundance: -
v_gene: TRBV29-1

CDR3aa: CATSREATGPYNEQFF
CDR3nt: TGTGCCACCAGCAGAGAAGCCACAGGGCCCTACAATGAGCAGTTCTTC
j_gene: TRBJ2-1
len: 16
d_gene: -
abundance: -
v_gene: TRBV15

CDR3aa: CASSLGPTGGSTDTQYF
CDR3nt: TGTGCCAGCAGCTTGGGCCCGACAGGGGGGAGCACAGATACGCAGTATTTT
j_gene: TRBJ2-3
len: 17
d_gene: TRBD1
abundance: -
v_gene: TRBV5-5

CDR3aa: CASSYQRTGVGNTIYF
CDR3nt: TGTGCCAGCAGTTACCAGCGGACAGGGGTTGGAAACACCATATATTTT
j_gene: TRBJ1-3
len: 16
d_gene: TRBD1
abundance: -
v_gene: TRBV6-6

CDR3aa: CASSSLGQPTNYGYTF
CDR3nt: TGTGCCAGCAGTTCGTTGGGACAGCCAACCAACTATGGCTACACCTTC
j_gene: TRBJ1-2
len: 16
d_gene: TRBD1
abundance: -
v_gene: TRBV28

CDR3aa: CATSRGGQGAYEQYF
CDR3nt: TGTGCCACCAGCAGAGGTGGGCAGGGGGCCTACGAGCAGTACTTC
j_gene: TRBJ2-7
len: 15
d_gene: TRBD1
abundance: -
v_gene: TRBV15

CDR3aa: CASSPSGVKGNEQFF
CDR3nt: TGTGCCAGCAGCCCAAGCGGGGTCAAAGGGAATGAGCAGTTCTTC
j_gene: TRBJ2-1
len: 15
d_gene: TRBD2
abundance: -
v_gene: TRBV7-2

CDR3aa: CASSIGGGSTDTQYF
CDR3nt: TGTGCCAGTAGTATAGGCGGGGGTTCCACAGATACGCAGTATTTT
j_gene: TRBJ2-3
len: 15
d_gene: TRBD2
abundance: -
v_gene: TRBV19

CDR3aa: CASSWDLKSDTQYF
CDR3nt: TGTGCCAGCAGCTGGGACTTGAAGTCGGATACGCAGTATTTT
j_gene: TRBJ2-3
len: 14
d_gene: -
abundance: once
v_gene: TRBV5-4

CDR3aa: CASSQYTSMNTEAFF
CDR3nt: TGCGCCAGCAGCCAATACACATCCATGAACACTGAAGCTTTCTTT
j_gene: TRBJ1-1
len: 15
d_gene: -
abundance: -
v_gene: TRBV5-1

CDR3aa: CASSRFRDRGETQYF
CDR3nt: TGTGCCAGTAGTAGATTCCGGGACAGGGGAGAGACCCAGTACTTC
j_gene: TRBJ2-5
len: 15
d_gene: TRBD1
abundance: -
v_gene: TRBV19

CDR3aa: CASSPDAGEQFF
CDR3nt: TGTGCCAGCAGCCCGGATGCGGGGGAGCAGTTCTTC
j_gene: TRBJ2-1
len: 12
d_gene: -
abundance: -
v_gene: TRBV5-4

CDR3aa: CASSAGDHGTDTQYF
CDR3nt: TGTGCCAGCAGCGCGGGGGACCATGGCACAGATACGCAGTATTTT
j_gene: TRBJ2-3
len: 15
d_gene: TRBD2
abundance: once
v_gene: TRBV7-7

CDR3aa: CSVGGQGANTGELFF
CDR3nt: TGCAGCGTTGGAGGACAGGGGGCGAACACCGGGGAGCTGTTTTTT
j_gene: TRBJ2-2
len: 15
d_gene: TRBD1
abundance: -
v_gene: TRBV29-1

CDR3aa: CASSVWGSKTQYF
CDR3nt: TGTGCCAGCAGCGTCTGGGGCAGCAAGACCCAGTACTTC
j_gene: TRBJ2-5
len: 13
d_gene: -
abundance: -
v_gene: TRBV9

CDR3aa: CASSVYRDAEAFF
CDR3nt: TGTGCCAGCAGCGTCTACAGAGATGCTGAAGCTTTCTTT
j_gene: TRBJ1-1
len: 13
d_gene: -
abundance: -
v_gene: TRBV7-9

CDR3aa: CASSWTSGGAGELFF
CDR3nt: TGCGCCAGCAGCTGGACTAGCGGGGGGGCCGGGGAGCTGTTTTTT
j_gene: TRBJ2-2
len: 15
d_gene: TRBD2
abundance: -
v_gene: TRBV5-1

CDR3aa: CASSLRTGGGTEAFF
CDR3nt: TGTGCCAGCAGCTTACGTACGGGGGGAGGCACTGAAGCTTTCTTT
j_gene: TRBJ1-1
len: 15
d_gene: -
abundance: -
v_gene: TRBV7-3

CDR3aa: CASSWGTGRSGANVLTF
CDR3nt: TGTGCCAGCAGCTGGGGGACAGGCCGCTCTGGGGCCAACGTCCTGACTTTC
j_gene: TRBJ2-6
len: 17
d_gene: TRBD1
abundance: -
v_gene: TRBV7-9

CDR3aa: CASSSPSVGNQPQHF
CDR3nt: TGTGCCAGCAGTTCGCCCTCGGTGGGCAATCAGCCCCAGCATTTT
j_gene: TRBJ1-5
len: 15
d_gene: -
abundance: -
v_gene: TRBV28